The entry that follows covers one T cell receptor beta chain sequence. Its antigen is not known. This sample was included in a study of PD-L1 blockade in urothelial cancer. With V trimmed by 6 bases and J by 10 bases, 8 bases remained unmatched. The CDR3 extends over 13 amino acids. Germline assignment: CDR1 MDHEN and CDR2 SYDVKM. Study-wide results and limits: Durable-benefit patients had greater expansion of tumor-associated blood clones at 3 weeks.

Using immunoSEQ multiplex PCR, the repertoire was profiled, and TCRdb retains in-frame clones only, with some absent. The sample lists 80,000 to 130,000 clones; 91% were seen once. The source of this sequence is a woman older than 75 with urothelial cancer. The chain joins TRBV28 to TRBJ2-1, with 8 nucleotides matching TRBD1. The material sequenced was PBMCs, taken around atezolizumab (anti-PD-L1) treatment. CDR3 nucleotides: TGTGCCAGCAGAAATCAGGGGGCGTGGGAGCAGTTCTTC. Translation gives CASRNQGAWEQFF.